This is a list of T cell receptor beta chains from one sample in a study of T-cell reconstitution after alpha-beta-depleted transplantation in children. TCRdb redid the calling of the PCR reads with MiXCR, one entry per CDR3 protein. The sample has 230,000 or so distinct CDR3 sequences; more than 7.5% are singletons. Sequencing was performed on PBMCs from the stem cell graft donor, taken from the stem cell graft. Every receptor here comes from a human donor who donated a stem cell graft to a child with SCID. CDR3s include the opening cysteine and the closing phenylalanine or tryptophan. D genes are given only for firm matches. A clone size is listed for some rows: how often the clone was seen (once, few, many), or a class if it is expanded.

clone_size	d_call	v_call	j_call	cdr3_aa	cdr3_nt
many	-	TRBV7-8	TRBJ2-5	CASRDLETQYF	TGTGCCAGCAGAGACCTGGAGACCCAGTACTTC
many	-	TRBV6-1	TRBJ1-2	CASSALGETYGYTF	TGTGCCAGCAGTGCCTTGGGGGAAACCTATGGCTACACCTTC
many	-	TRBV7-8	TRBJ2-7	CASSQTRWDQYEQYF	TGTGCCAGCAGCCAAACGCGGTGGGACCAATACGAGCAGTACTTC
many	-	TRBV5-1	TRBJ1-1	CASSLGPGLNTEAFF	TGCGCCAGCAGCTTGGGTCCGGGGTTGAACACTGAAGCTTTCTTT
-	-	TRBV5-4	TRBJ1-2	CASSNRQRINYGYPF	TGTGCCAGCAGCAATCGACAGAGGATTAACTATGGCTACCCCTTC
many	-	TRBV6-5	TRBJ1-1	CASSSLREAEAFF	TGTGCCAGCAGTTCCCTCAGGGAAGCTGAAGCTTTCTTT
many	TRBD1	TRBV5-1	TRBJ1-1	CASSLKGGQGARAFF	TGCGCCAGCAGCTTGAAGGGAGGACAGGGGGCCCGAGCTTTCTTT
-	-	TRBV10-3	TRBJ2-5	CAISEGPGGHQETQYF	TGTGCCATCAGTGAAGGTCCCGGTGGGCACCAAGAGACCCAGTACTTC
many	-	TRBV5-1	TRBJ2-7	CASSLGGARTYEQYF	TGCGCCAGCAGCTTGGGGGGGGCCAGAACCTACGAGCAGTACTTC
many	-	TRBV5-6	TRBJ2-7	CASSLTLNYEQYF	TGTGCCAGCAGCTTAACCCTCAACTACGAGCAGTACTTC
many	-	TRBV12-3/TRBV12-4	TRBJ1-1	CASTELQGEAFF	TGTGCCAGCACCGAATTACAGGGAGAAGCTTTCTTT
many	-	TRBV3-1	TRBJ2-7	CASTAWGGSYEQYF	TGTGCCAGCACCGCTTGGGGCGGTTCCTACGAGCAGTACTTC
many	-	TRBV20-1	TRBJ2-3	CSASRAGTPGDTQYF	TGCAGTGCGTCTAGGGCAGGGACCCCAGGGGATACGCAGTATTTT
many	-	TRBV29-1	TRBJ2-3	CSVVKGRADTQYF	TGCAGCGTTGTGAAAGGGCGGGCAGATACGCAGTATTTT
many	TRBD1	TRBV5-1	TRBJ1-6	CASSLSAGGNSPLHF	TGCGCCAGCAGCTTGTCGGCAGGGGGAAATTCACCCCTCCACTTT
-	-	TRBV5-4	TRBJ2-3	CASSLAFGGTDTQYF	TGTGCCAGCAGCTTGGCTTTCGGTGGCACAGATACGCAGTATTTT
many	-	TRBV5-1	TRBJ1-4	CASSDQGFNEKLFF	TGCGCCAGCAGCGACCAGGGGTTTAATGAAAAACTGTTTTTT
many	-	TRBV9	TRBJ2-2	CASSPQIDTGELFF	TGTGCCAGCAGCCCGCAAATTGACACCGGGGAGCTGTTTTTT
many	-	TRBV20-1	TRBJ2-7	CSARESTRVSSF	TGCAGTGCTAGAGAGAGTACCCGGGTCAGTAGTTTC
many	TRBD2	TRBV2	TRBJ2-2	CASNTGLAGNTGELFF	TGTGCCAGCAACACGGGACTAGCGGGGAACACCGGGGAGCTGTTTTTT
-	TRBD1	TRBV6-5	TRBJ2-5	CASSLGQGSWETQYF	TGTGCCAGCAGTTTGGGACAGGGGAGTTGGGAGACCCAGTACTTC
many	TRBD2	TRBV10-3	TRBJ2-1	CAISAPGLAGANNEQFF	TGTGCCATCAGTGCACCGGGACTAGCGGGAGCCAACAATGAGCAGTTCTTC
many	-	TRBV2	TRBJ1-5	CASSEEGIQPQHF	TGTGCCAGCAGCGAGGAGGGAATTCAGCCCCAGCATTTT
many	TRBD1	TRBV5-1	TRBJ1-4	CASSSGDRGSNEKLFF	TGCGCCAGCAGCTCAGGGGACAGGGGCTCGAATGAAAAACTGTTTTTT
many	TRBD1	TRBV4-1	TRBJ1-2	CASSQVPGQGLYGYTF	TGCGCCAGCAGCCAAGTCCCGGGACAGGGCCTCTATGGCTACACCTTC
many	-	TRBV18	TRBJ1-2	CASSPLKTVYGYTF	TGTGCCAGCTCACCACTAAAAACAGTCTATGGCTACACCTTC
many	-	TRBV7-2	TRBJ2-1	CASSSRLPRSNEQFF	TGTGCCAGCAGCTCGCGACTCCCAAGGTCCAATGAGCAGTTCTTC
few	TRBD1	TRBV7-9	TRBJ2-7	CASSGQGPTYEQYF	TGTGCCAGCAGTGGACAGGGGCCCACCTACGAGCAGTACTTC
many	TRBD2	TRBV5-4	TRBJ2-2	CASSLAGGGNTGELFF	TGTGCCAGCAGCTTGGCCGGGGGGGGAAACACCGGGGAGCTGTTTTTT
many	-	TRBV24-1	TRBJ1-1	CATRASGFGNTEAFF	TGTGCCACCAGAGCGTCGGGGTTTGGGAACACTGAAGCTTTCTTT
few	-	TRBV4-2	TRBJ2-3	CASSQDGRIRAPDTQYF	TGTGCCAGCAGCCAAGATGGACGGATCCGGGCCCCAGATACGCAGTATTTT
many	-	TRBV28	TRBJ2-7	CASSLFRAYEQYF	TGTGCCAGCAGTTTATTCCGAGCCTACGAGCAGTACTTC
-	-	TRBV7-2	TRBJ2-3	CASSSVADTQYF	TGTGCCAGCAGCTCGGTAGCAGATACGCAGTATTTT
many	-	TRBV3-1	TRBJ2-7	CASSHLQARQGQYF	TGTGCCAGCAGCCATTTACAGGCCCGGCAAGGGCAGTACTTC
many	-	TRBV4-3	TRBJ2-7	CASSQEGGYEQYF	TGCGCCAGCAGCCAAGAGGGGGGATACGAGCAGTACTTC
many	-	TRBV3-1	TRBJ1-5	CASSPGGGNQPQHF	TGTGCCAGCAGCCCGGGGGGAGGCAATCAGCCCCAGCATTTT
many	-	TRBV20-1	TRBJ2-5	CSATSIDQGRWEETQYF	TGCAGTGCTACCAGTATTGACCAGGGGAGATGGGAAGAGACCCAGTACTTC
many	-	TRBV20-1	TRBJ2-7	CSARALVSGTYEQYF	TGCAGTGCTAGAGCGCTGGTTTCAGGTACTTACGAGCAGTACTTC
many	TRBD1	TRBV5-1	TRBJ1-2	CASSSTGTGGNGYTF	TGCGCCAGCAGCTCAACCGGGACAGGGGGGAATGGCTACACCTTC
many	TRBD2	TRBV5-1	TRBJ2-5	CASSSAGGSETQYF	TGCGCCAGCAGCTCAGCGGGGGGTTCGGAGACCCAGTACTTC
many	-	TRBV7-2	TRBJ1-1	CASSLNVNTEAFF	TGTGCCAGCAGCTTAAACGTGAACACTGAAGCTTTCTTT
many	-	TRBV4-2	TRBJ1-1	CASSQDSDTEAFF	TGTGCCAGCAGCCAGGACAGCGACACTGAAGCTTTCTTT
many	-	TRBV11-2	TRBJ2-2	CASSLWGTANTGELFF	TGTGCCAGCAGCTTATGGGGGACGGCGAACACCGGGGAGCTGTTTTTT
many	TRBD1	TRBV5-1	TRBJ1-2	CASSLSRQGEGYTF	TGCGCCAGCAGCTTGTCCCGACAGGGTGAAGGCTACACCTTC
many	TRBD1	TRBV10-3	TRBJ1-1	CAIGQGWNTEAFF	TGTGCCATTGGACAGGGGTGGAACACTGAAGCTTTCTTT
many	-	TRBV5-1	TRBJ2-3	CASSGNGLSTDTQYF	TGCGCCAGCAGCGGGAATGGACTCAGCACAGATACGCAGTATTTT
many	-	TRBV5-1	TRBJ1-5	CASSLGLGGQPQHF	TGCGCCAGCAGCTTGGGGCTGGGGGGTCAGCCCCAGCATTTT
many	TRBD2	TRBV9	TRBJ2-1	CASSVDSGGYNEQFF	TGTGCCAGCAGCGTAGATAGCGGGGGGTACAATGAGCAGTTCTTC
many	-	TRBV20-1	TRBJ2-7	CSAGKQNRQGGPDEQYF	TGCAGTGCCGGGAAACAGAATAGACAAGGGGGGCCTGACGAGCAGTACTTC
many	-	TRBV28	TRBJ1-5	CASSSRDIYQPQHF	TGTGCCAGCAGCTCCCGGGACATTTATCAGCCCCAGCATTTT